These T cell receptor beta chains were read from a single sample in a study of T-cell reconstitution after alpha-beta-depleted transplantation in children. MiXCR, applied by TCRdb to the PCR reads, yields one record per CDR3 protein. The sample has under 850,000 distinct CDR3 sequences; about an eighth are singletons. The sample consisted of PBMCs, taken before TCRalphabeta/CD19-depleted stem cell transplant. These receptors were taken from a girl under 10 years old with congenital amegakaryocytic thrombocytopenia, due to receive a stem cell transplant. CDR3s include the opening cysteine and the closing phenylalanine or tryptophan.

TRBV28	TRBJ1-5	CASSFLDGTTEPQHF
TRBV6-1	TRBJ2-1	CASRPAGGYHEQFF
TRBV7-8	TRBJ2-1	CASSFGAGPKYNEQFF
TRBV5-1	TRBJ2-7	CASSHSAGGPTYEQYF
TRBV4-1	TRBJ2-5	CASSQDSSGVETQYF
TRBV29-1	TRBJ1-2	CSVEDLPRGQGARDYGYTF
TRBV5-6	TRBJ1-6	CASHEGPFERSPLHF
TRBV5-1	TRBJ2-5	CVSSLEELQETQYF
TRBV27	TRBJ2-7	CASSQSDSSYEQYF
TRBV20-1	TRBJ2-1	CSAIGSGWDNEQFF
TRBV9	TRBJ2-5	CASSLLAGLQETQYF
TRBV4-1	TRBJ1-1	CASSQPYYSDTTEAFF
TRBV7-9	TRBJ1-1	CASGGGPQWTEAFF
TRBV29-1	TRBJ2-5	CSVEDLVAGLQETQYF
TRBV19	TRBJ2-2	CASSPPGRITGELFF
TRBV2	TRBJ2-7	CASSESLAGTYEQYF
TRBV5-6	TRBJ2-5	CASSPGQGPQETQYF